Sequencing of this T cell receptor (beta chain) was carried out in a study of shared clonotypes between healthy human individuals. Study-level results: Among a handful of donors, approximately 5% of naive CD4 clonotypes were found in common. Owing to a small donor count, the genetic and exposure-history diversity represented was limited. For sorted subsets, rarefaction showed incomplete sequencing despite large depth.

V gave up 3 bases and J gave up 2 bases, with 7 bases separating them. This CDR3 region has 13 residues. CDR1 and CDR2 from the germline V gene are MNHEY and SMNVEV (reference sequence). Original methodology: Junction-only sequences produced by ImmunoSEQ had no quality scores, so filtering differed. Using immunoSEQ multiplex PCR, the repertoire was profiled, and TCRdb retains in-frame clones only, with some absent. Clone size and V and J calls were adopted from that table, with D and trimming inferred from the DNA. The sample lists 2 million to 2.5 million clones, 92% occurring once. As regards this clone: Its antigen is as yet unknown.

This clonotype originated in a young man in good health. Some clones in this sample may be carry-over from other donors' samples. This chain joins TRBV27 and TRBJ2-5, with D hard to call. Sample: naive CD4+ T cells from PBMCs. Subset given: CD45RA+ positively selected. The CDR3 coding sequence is TGTGCCAGCAGTTTTTCAGCTCAAGAGACCCAGTACTTC. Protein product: CASSFSAQETQYF.